These 28 T cell receptor beta chains share one sample of origin, sequenced in a study of blood T cells in healthy people across ages. With a J-beta primer mix and a sample-barcoded 5' primer, a second PCR ran 7 to 11 cycles. TCRdb recomputed calls from the 5' RACE reads with MiXCR, one row per CDR3 protein. The table shows hundreds of thousands of distinct CDR3 sequences, with roughly 32% occurring only once. The sequenced material came from blood. Source of these receptors: a woman older than 75 in good health.

This chain uses TRBV6-1 with TRBJ1-4, with D possibly being TRBD1 (6 bases). CDR3 length: 15 residues. Trimming removed 8 bases at V and 2 bases at J, with 15 bases between. CDR1 is MNHNS and CDR2 is SASEGT in the germline V gene. For the CDR3, the DNA is TGTGCCAGCGGGATAAACGGGGGCACTAATGAAAAACTGTTTTTT. It specifies CASGINGGTNEKLFF.

This clonotype was found many times. The chain employs TRBV7-2 and TRBJ1-2; no definite D call. The V and J ends lost 5 bases and 8 bases respectively, with 18 bases between them. The germline V gene has CDR1 SGHTA and CDR2 FQGNSA. The CDR3 has 14 residues. The CDR3 region has the DNA TGTGCCAGCAGCCTCGCAGACGGGGTGGGAGGCTACACCTTC. It codes for CASSLADGVGGYTF.

The CDR3 region is CASSQVTQGDTEAFF. CDR3 DNA sequence: TGTGCCAGCAGCCAAGTAACTCAAGGGGACACTGAAGCTTTCTTT. The rearrangement joins TRBV4-2 to TRBJ1-1, with D possibly TRBD1 on 5 matching bases. This CDR3 has 15 residues. Germline V gene sequence: CDR1 LGHNA, CDR2 YNFKEQ. With 1 base removed from V and 3 bases from J, the gap between germline ends came to 12 bases.

This clonotype has more than one count but fewer than ten. This chain uses TRBV6-5 with TRBJ1-1; D gene uncertain. This CDR3 has 13 amino acids. V dropped 0 bases and J dropped 10 bases, with 12 bases sitting between them. CDR1 and CDR2 from the germline V gene are MNHEY and SVGAGI. DNA for the CDR3: TGTGCCAGCAGTTACTCGACGCGTCAACGAGCTTTCTTT. Amino acids: CASSYSTRQRAFF.

For this clonotype: Since a much larger clone is just one base distant, this may be a read error. The chain carries TRBV20-1 and TRBJ2-1; 8 bases agree with TRBD1. With 6 bases clipped from V and 8 bases from J, the junction kept 15 bases outside the gene matches. Germline CDR1 and CDR2: DFQATT and SNEGSKA (reference sequence). CDR3 length: 15 amino acids. The CDR3 spells CSAGQDRAFCDEQFF. CDR3 sequence (DNA): TGCAGTGCAGGGCAGGACAGGGCCTTTTGTGATGAGCAGTTCTTC.

Written as DNA, the CDR3 is TGTGCCAGCAGTGAGCGGTACACCGGGGAGCTGTTTTTT. Amino acids: CASSERYTGELFF. J is TRBJ2-2 and V is TRBV6-1; D ambiguous. In germline, CDR1 is MNHNS, CDR2 SASEGT. The V end was cut by 3 bases, the J end by 3 bases, with 5 bases between. The CDR3 is 13 residues long.

The table lists this clonotype with many counts. The rearrangement links TRBV12-5 to TRBJ2-1, with 7 positions matching TRBD1. V lost 6 bases to trimming and J lost 4 bases; unmatched junction nucleotides: 6. The CDR3 sequence is 14 residues long. Germline-derived CDR1 and CDR2 are LGHNT and FRNRAP. This CDR3 is CASGGQQQYNEQFF. Written as DNA, the CDR3 is TGTGCTAGTGGGGGACAGCAACAATACAATGAGCAGTTCTTC. Looking up the rest from reference TRBV12-5 and TRBJ2-1 gives the full variable domain: DARVTQTPRHKVTEMGQEVTMRCQPILGHNTVFWYRQTMMQGLELLAYFRNRAPLDDSGMPKDRFSAEMPDATLATLKIQPSEPRDSAVYFCASGGQQQYNEQFFGPGTRLTVL.

At least ten counts were recorded for this clonotype. The rearrangement links TRBV5-4 to TRBJ2-1; maybe TRBD2 (6 bases). V was pared by 3 bases and J by 15 bases, with 16 bases between. CDR3 length equals 12 residues. The germline CDR1 and CDR2 sequences are SGHNT and YYREEE (reference sequence). CDR3 loop: CASSWGGLQRFF. CDR3 nucleotide sequence: TGTGCCAGCAGCTGGGGTGGACTACAGCGGTTCTTC.

This clonotype was detected only a few times. The chain has TRBV24-1 and TRBJ1-2; possible D gene TRBD1, 5 bases. The germline CDR1 and CDR2 sequences are KGHDR and SFDVKD. The CDR3 consists of 16 residues. V dropped 4 bases and J dropped 3 bases, with 17 bases sitting between them. This CDR3 is CATSEYAWGVDYGYTF. The CDR3 nucleotides are TGTGCCACCAGTGAGTACGCTTGGGGCGTAGACTATGGCTACACCTTC.

This clonotype has ten or more counts. This chain links TRBV20-1 with TRBJ2-3; D may be TRBD2 (6 bases). V was pared by 6 bases and J by 0 bases, with 16 bases between. The CDR3 is 15 amino acids. In germline, CDR1 is DFQATT, CDR2 SNEGSKA (reference sequence). CDR3 sequence (DNA): TGCAGTGCGTGGGACTTTTCATCTAGCACAGATACGCAGTATTTT. It codes for CSAWDFSSSTDTQYF.

Of note for this clonotype: A much larger clone differs by one base, so this may be a read error. The chain uses TRBV5-4 and TRBJ2-5, with D tentatively TRBD1 (6 bases). Trimming pared 4 bases from V and 11 bases from J, leaving 12 bases between. The CDR3 is made up of 11 amino acids. Germline-derived CDR1 and CDR2 are SGHNT and YYREEE (reference sequence). The CDR3 protein is CASSPGQMQYF. DNA of the CDR3: TGTGCCAGCAGCCCCGGACAGATGCAGTACTTC.

At least ten counts were recorded for this clonotype. The chain recombines TRBV7-9 with TRBJ2-4; a weak D match, TRBD2 (6 bases). The V and J ends lost 5 bases and 1 base respectively, with 18 bases between them. The CDR3 contains 17 residues. Germline V gene lookup returns CDR1 SEHNR and CDR2 FQNEAQ (reference sequence). The CDR3 nucleotides read TGTGCCAGCAGCCCCGGGACTGCTGGAGGGGCCAAAAACATTCAGTACTTC. Protein sequence: CASSPGTAGGAKNIQYF.

Regarding this clonotype: A much larger clonotype is one base distant, so this may be a read error. This sequence joins TRBV28 and TRBJ2-5; 7 bases are shared with TRBD1. Near its end, the DNA agrees better with TRBJ2-7, so the J call may be wrong. Germline assignment: CDR1 MDHEN and CDR2 SYDVKM. This CDR3 comprises 16 residues. CDR3 protein: CASSFVLRTGAYEQYF. As DNA, the CDR3 is TGTGCCAGCAGTTTCGTCCTTCGAACAGGGGCCTACGAGCAGTACTTC.

This clonotype appeared many times. V gene TRBV15 combines with J gene TRBJ1-6; maybe TRBD1 (5 bases). Germline values: CDR1 LNHNV, CDR2 YYDKDF (reference sequence). The CDR3 covers 15 residues. V was pared by 0 bases and J by 8 bases, with 11 bases between. The CDR3 sequence: CATSRETWGDSPLHF. In DNA form, the CDR3 reads TGTGCCACCAGCAGAGAGACCTGGGGGGATTCACCCCTCCACTTT.

A few counts support this clonotype. The chain carries TRBV2 and TRBJ2-3; D not resolved. The germline V and J ends were trimmed by 3 bases and 4 bases, with 17 bases remaining between them. The CDR3 loop spans 16 amino acids. The V gene's germline CDR1 is SNHLY and CDR2 FYNNEI. The CDR3, as DNA: TGTGCCAGCAGTGATGGCCGGTCCCGAAGCCCAGATACGCAGTATTTT. This sequence encodes CASSDGRSRSPDTQYF.

This clonotype was counted at least ten times. The genes are TRBV4-2 and TRBJ2-3; TRBD2 matches at 13 bases. Unmatched junction bases numbered 7, after V lost 1 base and J lost 0 bases. There are 19 residues in the CDR3. The V gene's germline CDR1 is LGHNA and CDR2 YNFKEQ. The chain's CDR3 is CASSQAGLAGRTSTDTQYF. CDR3 nucleotide sequence: TGTGCCAGCAGCCAAGCGGGACTAGCGGGGCGTACTAGCACAGATACGCAGTATTTT.

The chain recombines TRBV6-6 with TRBJ1-2; the D gene is possibly TRBD1 (6 bases). CDR1 is MNHNY, CDR2 SVGAGI, per germline (reference sequence). Trimming took off 11 bases at V and 4 bases at J, with 11 bases between the two ends. There are 11 residues in the CDR3. CDR3 sequence reads: CAAGAGYGYTF. CDR3 DNA sequence: TGTGCCGCAGGGGCAGGCTATGGCTACACCTTC.

This clonotype was counted a few times. The rearrangement uses TRBV6-2 or TRBV6-3 and TRBJ1-5; D is perhaps TRBD1 (6 bases). Trimming took off 6 bases at V and 4 bases at J, with 16 bases between the two ends. The CDR3 extends over 15 amino acids. CDR1 and CDR2 (germline): MNHEY, SVGEGT. CDR3 protein: CASSRPGQGNQPQHF. As DNA, the CDR3 is TGTGCCAGCAGCCGCCCGGGACAAGGTAATCAGCCCCAGCATTTT.

The rearrangement uses TRBV6-6 and TRBJ1-2; D is ambiguous. Germline CDR1 reads MNHNY; CDR2 reads SVGAGI (reference sequence). V dropped 2 bases and J dropped 8 bases, with 9 bases sitting between them. This CDR3 is built from 12 residues. The CDR3 reads CASSYSESGYTF. The DNA for the CDR3 is TGTGCCAGCAGTTACAGCGAATCGGGCTACACCTTC.

The CDR3 spells CASSPIRRDRHGVGYTF. Written as DNA, the CDR3 is TGTGCCAGCAGTCCAATCCGCCGGGACAGGCACGGAGTGGGCTACACCTTC. The chain joins TRBV12-3 or TRBV12-4 to TRBJ1-2; 8 bases agree with TRBD1. V lost 5 bases and J lost 8; bases outside the gene matches: 19. CDR3 size: 17 residues.

A remark on this clonotype: Germline is not matched at one junction end, which may reflect a read error. The chain uses TRBV7-3 and TRBJ2-3; possible D gene TRBD1, 5 bases. The CDR3 length is 15 residues. CDR1 and CDR2 from the germline V gene are SGHTA and FQGTGA. The chain's CDR3 is CVSSPTVLSTDTQYF. DNA of the CDR3: TGTGTCAGCAGCCCGACAGTCCTAAGCACAGATACGCAGTATTTT.

This clonotype was picked up a small number of times. This chain uses TRBV13 with TRBJ2-2, with 16 bases lining up with TRBD2. After removal of 3 bases from V and 4 bases from J, the junction contained 8 bases not matched to a gene. The CDR3 is 19 residues long. CDR1 and CDR2 (germline): PRHDT, FYEKMQ (reference sequence). The CDR3 protein is CASSLTPGLAGGLTGELFF. The CDR3 coding sequence is TGTGCCAGCAGCTTGACTCCGGGACTAGCGGGGGGGCTCACCGGGGAGCTGTTTTTT.

This clonotype has a single count. The rearrangement joins TRBV7-2 to TRBJ2-1; 7 positions agree with TRBD2. V shed 6 bases and J 3 bases; nucleotides not matched to a gene: 5. The CDR3 covers 14 residues. Germline-derived CDR1 and CDR2 are SGHTA and FQGNSA. This CDR3 reads CASRWEGVYNEQFF. The CDR3, as DNA: TGTGCCAGCAGGTGGGAGGGTGTCTACAATGAGCAGTTCTTC.

This clonotype was recorded at least ten times. CDR3: CATSRGVEGGHQFF. The CDR3 nucleotides are TGTGCCACCAGCAGAGGCGTAGAGGGGGGGCACCAGTTCTTC. The chain joins TRBV15 to TRBJ2-1; tentative D call: TRBD2 (7 bases). Trimming pared 1 base from V and 13 bases from J, leaving 17 bases between. Germline V gives CDR1 LNHNV, CDR2 YYDKDF (reference sequence). This CDR3 is 14 amino acids long.

This clonotype was picked up many times. The chain joins TRBV6-5 to TRBJ2-1; no reliable D call. V lost 5 bases to trimming and J lost 6 bases, with 17 bases between them. Germline values: CDR1 MNHEY, CDR2 SVGAGI. The CDR3 runs to 15 residues. CDR3 DNA sequence: TGTGCCAGCAGTCCGCGTGGACGGAAAGGCAATGAGCAGTTCTTC. Its translation is CASSPRGRKGNEQFF.

This clonotype occurred a few times. The chain recombines TRBV12-3 or TRBV12-4 with TRBJ2-2, with a weak D call TRBD1 (5 bases). V was pared by 10 bases and J by 6 bases, with 15 bases between. The CDR3 extends over 13 amino acids. DNA for the CDR3: TGTGCCACCCTGTTTTGGGGCTCCGGGGAGCTGTTTTTT. Its translation is CATLFWGSGELFF.

Ten or more counts support this clonotype. The chain is built from TRBV5-4 and TRBJ2-1; 9 nucleotides agree with TRBD1. CDR1 SGHNT and CDR2 YYREEE come from the germline V gene (reference sequence). V was clipped by 4 bases and J by 6 bases; unmatched bases: 11. The CDR3 runs 16 residues. The CDR3: CASSLDRGAMLNEQFF. CDR3 DNA: TGTGCCAGCAGCCTGGACAGGGGCGCGATGCTCAATGAGCAGTTCTTC.

This clonotype occurred many times. J is TRBJ2-7 and V is TRBV20-1, with D possibly TRBD1 on 6 matching bases. The V gene lost 5 bases and the J gene lost 2 bases, with 31 bases spanning the gap. Germline loops: CDR1 DFQATT, CDR2 SNEGSKA (reference sequence). The CDR3 is made up of 19 amino acids. CDR3 amino acids: CSARADLIKSTGPTYEQYF. DNA of the CDR3: TGCAGTGCTCGCGCGGACCTTATTAAATCGACAGGACCTACCTACGAGCAGTACTTC.